The source of this TCR beta chain is a study of T cells in Graves' hyperthyroidism and ophthalmopathy. Turning to the study itself: Peripheral blood sampling occurred at initial diagnosis, before any treatment.

Germline-derived CDR1 and CDR2 are SGHAT and FQNNGV. Trimming at V came to 5 bases and at J to 6 bases, leaving 9 bases not matched to a gene. This CDR3 comprises 15 residues. Amplified regions were TCR beta CDR3 sequences from RNA transcripts. HTBI primers were the set used in a first-round RT-PCR of the TCR CDR3. From the multiplex PCR reads, TCRdb called clonotypes with MiXCR, one entry per CDR3 protein. The repertoire holds more than 300,000 distinct CDR3 sequences, about a fifth seen once, with 35% to 45% in the top ten. Study-level findings and limits: Most thyroid clonotypes expanded above 0.001 appeared in blood too. Using 13 V-J features, a model discriminated ophthalmopathy from stable hyperthyroidism.

This clonotype has a count of ten or more. What it recognizes is unknown. Sequenced input: blood. This chain joins TRBV11-2 and TRBJ2-3; TRBD1 matches at 9 bases. This clonotype originated in a man aged 18 to 29 with Graves' ophthalmopathy. The CDR3 bases are TGTGCCAGCAGCCCCTGGGGACAGGGTGGTGATACGCAGTATTTT. Protein sequence: CASSPWGQGGDTQYF.